Sequencing of this TCR beta chain was carried out in a study of long-term antiretroviral therapy in people with HIV. The germline V and J ends were trimmed by 5 bases and 1 base, with 12 bases remaining between them. CDR3 length: 15 amino acids. Germline V gives CDR1 SNHLY, CDR2 FYNNEI. The run of the v3.0 immunoSEQ assay was at survey level. TCRdb keeps only in-frame clones here, not all; method: immunoSEQ multiplex PCR. This table holds some 28,000 clones, about 95% found once. This clone occurred a few times. The TCR comes from a young man with HIV. V usage is TRBV2 and J usage is TRBJ2-4; the D is unclear. Sequenced material: unsorted PBMCs, taken more than 6 years after starting antiretroviral therapy. As DNA, the CDR3 is TGTGCCAGCAGTCCGGTAATGGAGGCCAAAAACATTCAGTACTTC. Its protein product is CASSPVMEAKNIQYF. The full variable domain, rest sourced from reference TRBV2 and TRBJ2-4, is EPEVTQTPSHQVTQMGQEVILRCVPISNHLYFYWYRQILGQKVEFLVSFYNNEISEKSEIFDDQFSVERPDGSNFTLKIRSTKLEDSAMYFCASSPVMEAKNIQYFGAGTRLSVL.